This entry describes one TCR beta chain. The PCR had 60 Vbeta and 13 Jbeta primers. TCRdb's table, derived via immunoSEQ multiplex PCR, lists solely in-frame clones and lacks some. Here the sample spans roughly 150,000 clones, 75% to 90% being singletons. The sample belongs to a study of cytomegalovirus exposure and HLA in healthy donors. Source material: PBMCs. This TCR derives from a male donor in good health and CMV-seronegative.

CDR3 loop: CASSLGSQNEKLFF. The CDR3 DNA is TGTGCCAGCAGCTTGGGCAGCCAGAATGAAAAACTGTTTTTT. The chain employs TRBV7-9 and TRBJ1-4, with D unresolved. The CDR3 totals 14 residues. Germline V gene sequence: CDR1 SEHNR, CDR2 FQNEAQ (reference sequence). With 3 bases removed from V and 5 bases from J, the gap between germline ends came to 10 bases.